This T cell receptor (beta chain) was sequenced for a study of shared clonotypes between healthy human individuals. Looking at the study overall: Two women and a few men aged 18 to 49 made up the donors. Study-wide points: The sole specimen, blood, was sampled, and tissue repertoires likely differ.

About this clone itself: Its specificity is not known.

Every unsorted PBMC PCR replicate was loaded with about 300 ng DNA, roughly 30,000 T cell genomes. Assay used: immunoSEQ multiplex PCR; TCRdb lists only in-frame clones, some missing. Among 470,000 or so clones, almost 80% were seen once, and the ten largest hold approximately 12%. J lost 4 bases, V lost 3 bases, and 5 bases had no gene match. This CDR3 has 15 amino acids. The germline CDR1 and CDR2 sequences are LNHDA and SQIVND (reference sequence). This sequence was found in a woman aged 40 to 55 in good health. Some clones in this sample may be carry-over from other donors' samples. Sequencing was done on a sample of PBMCs. The genes are TRBV19 and TRBJ1-2, with TRBD1 matching over 10 bases. For the CDR3, the DNA is TGTGCCAGTAGTATCCGGGACAGGGGCCCCTATGGCTACACCTTC. Its translation: CASSIRDRGPYGYTF.